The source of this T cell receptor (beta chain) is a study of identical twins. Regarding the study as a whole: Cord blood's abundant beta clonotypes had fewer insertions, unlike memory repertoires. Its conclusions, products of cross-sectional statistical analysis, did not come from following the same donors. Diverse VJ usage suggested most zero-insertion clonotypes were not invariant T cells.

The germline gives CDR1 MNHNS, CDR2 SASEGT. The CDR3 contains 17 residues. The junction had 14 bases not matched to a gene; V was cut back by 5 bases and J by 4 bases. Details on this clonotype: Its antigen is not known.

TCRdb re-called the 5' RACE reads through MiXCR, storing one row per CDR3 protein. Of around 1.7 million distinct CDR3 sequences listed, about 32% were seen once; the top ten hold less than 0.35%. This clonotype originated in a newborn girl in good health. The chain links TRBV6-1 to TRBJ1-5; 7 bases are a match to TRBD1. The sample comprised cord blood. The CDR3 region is CASSIRQGTSGNQPQHF. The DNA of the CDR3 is TGTGCCAGCAGTATAAGACAGGGCACGTCTGGGAATCAGCCCCAGCATTTT.